The entry that follows covers one T cell receptor beta chain sequence. This clonotype was observed a few times. Its antigen remains undetermined. Base qualities are not provided; no much larger clone lies one nucleotide away. Ficoll-Paque density gradient centrifugation was used to isolate PBMCs. Trimming costs V 5 bases and J 8 bases, and their ends lie 15 bases apart. Inclusive of the bounding cysteine and phenylalanine, the CDR3 is 14 residues long. Only the CDR3 DNA stays, 42 bases, in frame from base 1. The data belong to a study of T-cell memory formation after mild COVID-19 (dated by TCRdb to 2020 to 2022). Notes on the research overall: TCR sequence clusters from the two donors were largely donor specific. The cohort comprised two young, previously healthy adult volunteers, one female and one male. In two donors, T-cell clones that expanded and contracted after mild COVID-19 were followed by sequencing TCRalpha and TCRbeta repertoires longitudinally.

Reads for this sample came from an Illumina NovaSeq 6000. TCRalpha and TCRbeta cDNA libraries were constructed by 5'RACE with constant-segment primers, with sample barcodes and unique molecular identifiers being introduced. RNA was extracted from every sample with Trizol reagent. Amplification of the libraries took two PCR steps, and the second step added a second sample barcode plus Illumina TruSeq adapters. Sequencing of libraries was performed on an Illumina NovaSeq with 2 x 150 bp paired-end reads. Under the source paper's analysis protocol: With migec v1.2.7, reads were demultiplexed and then collapsed into UMI-guided consensus sequences. With mixcr v2.1.11, UMI consensuses were aligned to TRA and TRB V and J templates and assembled into clonotypes. A clonotype was counted as expanded or contracted only if both edgeR and NoisET called the change significant, with noise models trained on biological replicates. For edgeR calls, the cutoffs were a false discovery rate-adjusted p below 0.01 and a log2 fold-change threshold of 1. As an exploratory analysis of dynamics, max-normalized trajectories of the 1000 most abundant clonotypes were examined with PCA combined with hierarchical clustering. Separately sequenced CD4+ and CD8+ repertoires were used to assign a CD4 or CD8 phenotype to each responding clone. TCRdb took the public reads, trimmed them with fastp at Q25, ran MiXCR for clone calling and kept in-frame beta chains. Each record represents a unique CDR3 protein, reported with the most common genes and DNA among its rows. V and J calls and clone size were set by TCRdb, not the authors. The sample table records about 250,000 distinct CDR3 sequences; roughly 17% of these occur just once. The ten largest account for roughly 3.6% of the sample.

Results the study describes overall, beyond this receptor: Contracting CD4+ clones appeared mostly in the CM and EM memory subsets, whereas CD8+ clones were enriched in EMRA. From day 15 to 85, contracting clones showed balanced CD4/CD8 phenotypes, whereas a second wave of clones that expanded from day 15 to 37 leaned towards CD4+. Some responding clones were found in pre-infection memory, which suggests that pre-existing cross-reactive memory T cells took part in the SARS-CoV-2 response. Only two mild cases were covered in the study, and larger cohorts including severe cases with pre-infection samples were considered necessary. SARS-CoV-2 specificity of the second-wave clones peaking on day 37 was not confirmed.

Rearrangement joined TRBV12-3 or TRBV12-4 to TRBJ1-4; the D gene identity is not certain. This TCR was recovered from a man in his late teens or twenties who had mild COVID-19 (a few samples of this study predate the infection). The sample titles of this study are shuffled in the database, so cell type and time point are left out; the donor was told from shared clones. Material: PBMCs or a T cell subset sorted from them (not recorded which). CDR3 sequence: CASSATPQREKLFF. The DNA sequence follows: TGTGCCAGCAGTGCGACTCCCCAGAGGGAAAAACTGTTTTTT.